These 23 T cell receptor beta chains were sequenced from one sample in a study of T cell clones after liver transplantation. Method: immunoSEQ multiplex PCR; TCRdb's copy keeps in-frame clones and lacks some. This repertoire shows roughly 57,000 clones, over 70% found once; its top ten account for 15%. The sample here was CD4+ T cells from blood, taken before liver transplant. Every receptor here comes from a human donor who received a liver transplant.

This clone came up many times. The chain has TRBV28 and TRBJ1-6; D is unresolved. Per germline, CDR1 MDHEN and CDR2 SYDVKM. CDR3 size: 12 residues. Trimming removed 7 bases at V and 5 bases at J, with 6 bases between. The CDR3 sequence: CASNRNNSPLHF. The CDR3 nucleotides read TGTGCCAGCAACAGAAATAATTCACCCCTCCACTTT.

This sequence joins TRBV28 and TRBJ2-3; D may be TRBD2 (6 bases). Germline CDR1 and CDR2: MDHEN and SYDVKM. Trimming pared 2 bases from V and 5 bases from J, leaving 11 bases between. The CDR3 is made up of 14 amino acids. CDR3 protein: CASSLGGNKDTQYF. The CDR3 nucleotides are TGTGCCAGCAGTTTAGGAGGGAATAAAGATACGCAGTATTTT.

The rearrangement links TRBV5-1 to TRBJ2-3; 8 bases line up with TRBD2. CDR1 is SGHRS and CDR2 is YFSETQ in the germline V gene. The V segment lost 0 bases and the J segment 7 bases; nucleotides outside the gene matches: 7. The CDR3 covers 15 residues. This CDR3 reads CASSLELGTRNTQYF. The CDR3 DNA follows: TGCGCCAGCAGCTTGGAACTTGGGACTAGAAATACGCAGTATTTT.

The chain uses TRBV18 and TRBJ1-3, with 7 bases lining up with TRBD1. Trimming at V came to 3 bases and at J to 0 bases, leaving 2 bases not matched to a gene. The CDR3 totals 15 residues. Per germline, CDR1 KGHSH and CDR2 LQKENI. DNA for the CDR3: TGTGCCAGCTCACCCCGACAGGGCTCTGGAAACACCATATATTTT. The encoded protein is CASSPRQGSGNTIYF.

The CDR3 sequence is CASSSRRQGFRGETQYF. Here the CDR3 DNA reads TGTGCCAGCAGTAGCAGGCGTCAGGGGTTTAGGGGAGAGACCCAGTACTTC. This chain uses TRBV28 with TRBJ2-5, with D perhaps matching TRBD1 (6 bases). Germline values: CDR1 MDHEN, CDR2 SYDVKM. Between the trimmed V and J ends, which lost 5 bases and 4 bases, there was a span of 23 bases. CDR3 size: 17 residues.

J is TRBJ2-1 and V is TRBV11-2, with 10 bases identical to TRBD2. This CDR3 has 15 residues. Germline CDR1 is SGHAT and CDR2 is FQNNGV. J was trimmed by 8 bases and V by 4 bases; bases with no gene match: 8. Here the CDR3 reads CASSSTSGEGHEQFF. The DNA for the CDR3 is TGTGCCAGCAGCTCCACTAGCGGGGAGGGACATGAGCAGTTCTTC.

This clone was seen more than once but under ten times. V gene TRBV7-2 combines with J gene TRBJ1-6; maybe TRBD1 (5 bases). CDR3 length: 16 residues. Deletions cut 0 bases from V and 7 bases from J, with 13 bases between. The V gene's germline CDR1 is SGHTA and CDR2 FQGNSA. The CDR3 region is CASSLAGAGINSPLHF. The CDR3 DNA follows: TGTGCCAGCAGCTTAGCTGGGGCAGGGATAAATTCACCCCTCCACTTT.

The chain's CDR3 is CAISEEGRNSPLHF. CDR3 coding DNA: TGTGCCATCAGTGAAGAGGGCCGGAATTCACCCCTCCACTTT. The J gene is TRBJ1-6, the V gene TRBV10-3; D unclear. The CDR3 sequence is 14 residues long. From germline, CDR1 is ENHRY and CDR2 SYGVKD. V was cut by 3 bases and J by 7 bases, with 10 bases left in between.

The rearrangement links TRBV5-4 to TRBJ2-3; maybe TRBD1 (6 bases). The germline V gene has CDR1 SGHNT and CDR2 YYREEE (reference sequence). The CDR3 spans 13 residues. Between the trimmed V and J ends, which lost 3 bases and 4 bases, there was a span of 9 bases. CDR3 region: CASSSEGADTQYF. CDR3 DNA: TGTGCCAGCAGCTCCGAGGGGGCAGATACGCAGTATTTT. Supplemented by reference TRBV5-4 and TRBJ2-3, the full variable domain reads ETGVTQSPTHLIKTRGQQVTLRCSSQSGHNTVSWYQQALGQGPQFIFQYYREEENGRGNFPPRFSGLQFPNYSSELNVNALELDDSALYLCASSSEGADTQYFGPGTRLTVL.

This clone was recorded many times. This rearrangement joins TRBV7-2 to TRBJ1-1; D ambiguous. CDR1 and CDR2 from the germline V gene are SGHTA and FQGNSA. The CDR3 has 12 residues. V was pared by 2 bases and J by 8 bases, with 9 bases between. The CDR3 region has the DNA TGTGCCAGCAGCTTAACCAGGTTAGAAGCTTTCTTT. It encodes CASSLTRLEAFF.

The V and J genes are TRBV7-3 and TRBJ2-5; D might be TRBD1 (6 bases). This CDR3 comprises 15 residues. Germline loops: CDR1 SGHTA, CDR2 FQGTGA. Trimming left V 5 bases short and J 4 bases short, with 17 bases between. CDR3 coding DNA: TGTGCCAGCAGCGCTATTCCCGGGACATCAGAGACCCAGTACTTC. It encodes CASSAIPGTSETQYF.

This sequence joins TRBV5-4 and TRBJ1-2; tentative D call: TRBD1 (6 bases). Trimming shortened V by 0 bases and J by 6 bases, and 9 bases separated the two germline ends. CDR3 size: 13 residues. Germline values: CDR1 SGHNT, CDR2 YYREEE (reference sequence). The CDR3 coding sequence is TGTGCCAGCAGCTTGGCAGGGGTGCATGGCTACACCTTC. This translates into CASSLAGVHGYTF.

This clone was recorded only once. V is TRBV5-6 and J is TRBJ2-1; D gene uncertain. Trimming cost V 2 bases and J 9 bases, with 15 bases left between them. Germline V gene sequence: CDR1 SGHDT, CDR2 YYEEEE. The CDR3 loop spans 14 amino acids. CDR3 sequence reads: CASSLNPVETEQFF. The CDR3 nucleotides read TGTGCCAGCAGCTTAAACCCCGTGGAGACTGAGCAGTTCTTC.

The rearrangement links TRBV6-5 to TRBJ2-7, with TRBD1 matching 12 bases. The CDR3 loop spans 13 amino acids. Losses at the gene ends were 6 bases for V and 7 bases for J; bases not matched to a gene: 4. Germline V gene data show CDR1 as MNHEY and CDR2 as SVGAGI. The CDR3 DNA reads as TGTGCCAGCAGCCGGGACAGGGGGCAAGAGCAGTACTTC. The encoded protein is CASSRDRGQEQYF.

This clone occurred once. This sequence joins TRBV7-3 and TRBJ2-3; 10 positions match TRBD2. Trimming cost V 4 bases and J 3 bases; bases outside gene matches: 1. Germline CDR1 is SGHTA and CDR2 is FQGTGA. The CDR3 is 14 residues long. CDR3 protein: CASSSGLATDTQYF. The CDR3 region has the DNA TGTGCCAGCAGCTCGGGACTAGCGACAGATACGCAGTATTTT.

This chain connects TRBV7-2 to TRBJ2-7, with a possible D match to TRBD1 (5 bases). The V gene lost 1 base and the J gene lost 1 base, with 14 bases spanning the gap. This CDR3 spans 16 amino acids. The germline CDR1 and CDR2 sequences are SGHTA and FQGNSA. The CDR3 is CASSLGQGLLSYEQYF. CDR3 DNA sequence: TGTGCCAGCAGCTTAGGCCAGGGCTTACTTTCCTACGAGCAGTACTTC.

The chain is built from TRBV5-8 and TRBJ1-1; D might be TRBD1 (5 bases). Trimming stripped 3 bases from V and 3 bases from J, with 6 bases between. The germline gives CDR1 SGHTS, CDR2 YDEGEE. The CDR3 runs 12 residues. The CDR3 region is CASSSGYTEAFF. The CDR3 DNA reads TGTGCCAGCAGCTCAGGGTACACTGAAGCTTTCTTT.

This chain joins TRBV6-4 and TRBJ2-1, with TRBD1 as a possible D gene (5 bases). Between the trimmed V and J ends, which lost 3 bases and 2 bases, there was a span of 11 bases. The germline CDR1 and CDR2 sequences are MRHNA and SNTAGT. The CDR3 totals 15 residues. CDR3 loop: CASSERGATYNEQFF. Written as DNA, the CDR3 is TGTGCCAGCAGTGAACGTGGGGCCACCTACAATGAGCAGTTCTTC.

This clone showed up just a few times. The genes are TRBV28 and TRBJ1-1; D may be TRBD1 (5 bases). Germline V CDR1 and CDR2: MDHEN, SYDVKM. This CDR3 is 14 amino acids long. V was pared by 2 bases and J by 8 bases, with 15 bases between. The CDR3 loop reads CASSLRWGLKEAFF. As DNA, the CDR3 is TGTGCCAGCAGTTTAAGATGGGGCCTGAAAGAAGCTTTCTTT.

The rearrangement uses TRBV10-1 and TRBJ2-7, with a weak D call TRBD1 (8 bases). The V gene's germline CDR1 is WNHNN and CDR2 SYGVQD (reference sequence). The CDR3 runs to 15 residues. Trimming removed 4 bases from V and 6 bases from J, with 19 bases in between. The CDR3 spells CASSGEVTGGGEQYF. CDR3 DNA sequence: TGCGCCAGCAGTGGGGAAGTAACAGGGGGGGGCGAGCAGTACTTC.

The CDR3, as DNA: TGTGCCAGCAGCCGAAGGGACAGCCTAAACGGCGAGCAGTACTTC. Residues: CASSRRDSLNGEQYF. The rearrangement links TRBV7-9 to TRBJ2-7; 7 nucleotides align to TRBD1. This CDR3 comprises 15 residues. CDR1 and CDR2 (germline): SEHNR, FQNEAQ (reference sequence). V shed 5 bases and J 6 bases; nucleotides not matched to a gene: 13. Full variable domain (rest looked up from reference TRBV7-9 and TRBJ2-7): DTGVSQNPRHKITKRGQNVTFRCDPISEHNRLYWYRQTLGQGPEFLTYFQNEAQLEKSRLLSDRFSAERPKGSFSTLEIQRTEQGDSAMYLCASSRRDSLNGEQYFGPGTRLTVT.

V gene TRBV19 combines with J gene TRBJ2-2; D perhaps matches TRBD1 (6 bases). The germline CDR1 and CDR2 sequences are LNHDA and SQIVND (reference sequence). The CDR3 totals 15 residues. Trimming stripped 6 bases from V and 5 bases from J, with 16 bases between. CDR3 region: CASRRQPTGTGELFF. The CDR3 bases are TGTGCCAGTAGGAGGCAACCCACAGGGACCGGGGAGCTGTTTTTT.

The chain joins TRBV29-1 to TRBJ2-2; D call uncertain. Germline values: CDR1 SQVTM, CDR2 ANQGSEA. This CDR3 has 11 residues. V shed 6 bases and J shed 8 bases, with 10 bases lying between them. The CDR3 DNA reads TGCAGCGTCTACTCCAGGGGGGAGCTGTTTTTT. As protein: CSVYSRGELFF.